The 14 T cell receptor beta chains listed next were all sequenced from one sample in a study of cytomegalovirus exposure and HLA in healthy donors. Use of 60 Vbeta and 13 Jbeta primers characterized the PCR. The repertoire was sequenced with immunoSEQ multiplex PCR; TCRdb's copy has only in-frame clones and lacks some. The repertoire consists of 120,000 or so clones, with approximately 86% occurring once and the leading ten covering approximately 2%. Sequencing input: PBMCs. The source is a man between 35 and 55 years old in good health and CMV-seronegative.

This clone showed up just a few times. This rearrangement joins TRBV6-6 to TRBJ2-3, with 7 bases lining up with TRBD2. Germline V gives CDR1 MNHNY, CDR2 SVGAGI (reference sequence). This CDR3 comprises 16 residues. V was pared by 7 bases and J by 0 bases, with 10 bases of the junction left unmatched. Written as DNA, the CDR3 is TGTGCCAGCAATCCCGGGGGGAAATCTAGCACAGATACGCAGTATTTT. Amino acid sequence: CASNPGGKSSTDTQYF.

The J gene is TRBJ1-1, the V gene TRBV29-1; TRBD1 is a possible D gene (6 bases). The V and J ends lost 4 bases and 0 bases respectively, with 9 bases between them. CDR1 and CDR2 (germline): SQVTM, ANQGSEA. The CDR3 has 13 amino acids. In DNA form, the CDR3 reads TGCAGCGTTGGGACAGTAATGAACACTGAAGCTTTCTTT. Translated, it gives CSVGTVMNTEAFF.

This chain uses TRBV6-5 with TRBJ1-1; TRBD1 matches 8 bases. This CDR3 contains 14 residues. Trimming removed 6 bases from V and 6 bases from J; junction bases left unmatched: 9. Germline CDR1 MNHEY, CDR2 SVGAGI. Here the CDR3 DNA reads TGTGCCAGCAGCTTGGACAGGGCTTCGGCTGAAGCTTTCTTT. It is translated as CASSLDRASAEAFF.

The chain links TRBV28 to TRBJ2-7, with 9 nucleotides matching TRBD1. The CDR3 extends over 12 amino acids. V gave up 9 bases and J gave up 7 bases; unmatched junction bases: 7. Germline lookup yields CDR1 MDHEN and CDR2 SYDVKM. The CDR3 loop reads CASLQGASEQYF. The CDR3 coding sequence is TGTGCCAGTTTACAGGGGGCGTCAGAGCAGTACTTC.

Concerning this clone itself: Other DNA sequences in the sample encode the same CDR3. The gene calls are TRBV19 and TRBJ1-5; 8 nucleotides agree with TRBD1. The CDR3 is 14 residues long. V dropped 3 bases and J dropped 4; count of bases not matched to a gene: 2. CDR1 and CDR2 (germline): LNHDA, SQIVND (reference sequence). The DNA of the CDR3 is TGTGCCAGTAGTATTCGGGACAGGAATCAGCCCCAGCATTTT. It translates to CASSIRDRNQPQHF.

The sample holds one count of this clone. V gene TRBV7-6 combines with J gene TRBJ1-4, with D possibly matching TRBD1 (5 bases). The CDR3 length is 16 residues. The germline V and J ends were trimmed by 5 bases and 7 bases, with 20 bases remaining between them. The germline V gene has CDR1 SGHVS and CDR2 FNYEAQ. The CDR3 spells CASSEKGLPIGEKLFF. The CDR3 DNA follows: TGTGCCAGCAGCGAGAAGGGGTTACCGATCGGTGAAAAACTGTTTTTT.

V and J are TRBV7-2 and TRBJ1-1, with 9 bases lining up with TRBD1. This CDR3 has 13 residues. With V trimmed by 4 bases and J by 10 bases, 7 bases remained unmatched. Germline values: CDR1 SGHTA, CDR2 FQGNSA. CDR3 DNA sequence: TGTGCCAGCAGCTACGGACAGGGGTTGGGAGCTTTCTTT. As protein: CASSYGQGLGAFF. The full variable domain, in which reference TRBV7-2 and TRBJ1-1 provide the parts outside the CDR3, is GAGVSQSPSNKVTEKGKDVELRCDPISGHTALYWYRQSLGQGLEFLIYFQGNSAPDKSGLPSDRFSAERTGGSVSTLTIQRTQQEDSAVYLCASSYGQGLGAFFGQGTRLTVV.

The V call is TRBV5-1, the J call TRBJ2-3, with TRBD1 identical over 8 bases. V lost 4 bases, J lost 2 bases, and 6 bases stayed unmatched. Germline CDR1 is SGHRS and CDR2 is YFSETQ. The CDR3 has 15 amino acids. The CDR3 is CASSHDRGDTDTQYF. DNA of the CDR3: TGCGCCAGCAGCCACGACAGGGGAGACACAGATACGCAGTATTTT.

This clone was seen a single time. This chain joins TRBV25-1 and TRBJ2-3; D not resolved. V lost 0 bases, J lost 1 base, and 5 bases lay in between. This CDR3 comprises 14 residues. The germline V gene encodes CDR1 MGHDK and CDR2 SYGVNS. CDR3 DNA sequence: TGTGCCAGCAGTGAATATTCCGGCACAGATACGCAGTATTTT. It encodes CASSEYSGTDTQYF.

This rearrangement joins TRBV5-4 to TRBJ1-4; 8 nucleotides match TRBD1. The CDR3 loop spans 14 amino acids. Trimming took 4 bases from V and 7 from J; bases not matched to a gene: 6. Germline loops: CDR1 SGHNT, CDR2 YYREEE (reference sequence). In DNA form, the CDR3 reads TGTGCCAGCAGCCCAGGGGGCGGGGGTGAAAAACTGTTTTTT. It translates to CASSPGGGGEKLFF.

J is TRBJ1-4 and V is TRBV29-1; D possibly corresponds to TRBD1 (5 bases). Trimming stripped 6 bases from V and 3 bases from J, with 14 bases between. This CDR3 has 14 amino acids. The germline V gene encodes CDR1 SQVTM and CDR2 ANQGSEA. The CDR3: CSVEGGVPNEKLFF. CDR3 in DNA: TGCAGCGTCGAGGGAGGGGTCCCTAATGAAAAACTGTTTTTT.

The chain uses TRBV18 and TRBJ2-1; 9 nucleotides line up with TRBD1. This CDR3 has 16 residues. J was trimmed by 6 bases and V by 0 bases; bases with no gene match: 6. Germline assignment: CDR1 KGHSH and CDR2 LQKENI. CDR3 in amino acids: CASSPPNRGPGNEQFF. The CDR3 DNA reads TGTGCCAGCTCACCACCGAACAGGGGGCCCGGCAATGAGCAGTTCTTC.

The gene calls are TRBV6-6 and TRBJ2-4; 10 bases are shared with TRBD2. Germline CDR1 is MNHNY and CDR2 is SVGAGI (reference sequence). CDR3 length: 15 amino acids. V was clipped by 2 bases and J by 9 bases; unmatched bases: 7. Here the CDR3 reads CASSYPSGGDTIQYF. As DNA, the CDR3 is TGTGCCAGCAGTTACCCAAGCGGGGGGGATACCATTCAGTACTTC.

The CDR3 region has the DNA TGTGCCAGCAGTTATACAGGGTATGGCTACACCTTC. Its protein product is CASSYTGYGYTF. The V call is TRBV6-5, the J call TRBJ1-2; a weak D match, TRBD1 (6 bases). CDR3 length equals 12 residues. The germline CDR1 and CDR2 sequences are MNHEY and SVGAGI. Trimming took off 3 bases at V and 5 bases at J, with 7 bases between the two ends.